This T cell receptor (beta chain) derives from a study of shared clonotypes between healthy human individuals. Study observations and caveats: Sharing across four donors was seen in around 5% of naive CD4 clonotypes.

There are 16 residues in the CDR3. Between the trimmed V and J ends, which lost 1 base and 4 bases, there was a span of 17 bases. Germline lookup yields CDR1 SNHLY and CDR2 FYNNEI. The repertoire was sequenced with immunoSEQ multiplex PCR; TCRdb's copy has only in-frame clones and lacks some. The table includes hundreds of thousands of clones, approximately 79% detected once. Investigators divided CD4+ cells into CD45RA+ naive and CD45RA-negative memory subsets. This clone appeared a single time. The antigen remains unidentified. This TCR was recovered from a woman aged 25 to 39 in good health. The rearrangement joins TRBV2 to TRBJ2-7, with a possible D match to TRBD2 (6 bases). Specimen: memory CD4+ T cells sorted from blood. Documented subset: CD45RA-negative fraction. CDR3 in DNA: TGTGCCAGCAGTGAAGGTTCGGCTAGCGCGGGGTACGAGCAGTACTTC. Its translation is CASSEGSASAGYEQYF.